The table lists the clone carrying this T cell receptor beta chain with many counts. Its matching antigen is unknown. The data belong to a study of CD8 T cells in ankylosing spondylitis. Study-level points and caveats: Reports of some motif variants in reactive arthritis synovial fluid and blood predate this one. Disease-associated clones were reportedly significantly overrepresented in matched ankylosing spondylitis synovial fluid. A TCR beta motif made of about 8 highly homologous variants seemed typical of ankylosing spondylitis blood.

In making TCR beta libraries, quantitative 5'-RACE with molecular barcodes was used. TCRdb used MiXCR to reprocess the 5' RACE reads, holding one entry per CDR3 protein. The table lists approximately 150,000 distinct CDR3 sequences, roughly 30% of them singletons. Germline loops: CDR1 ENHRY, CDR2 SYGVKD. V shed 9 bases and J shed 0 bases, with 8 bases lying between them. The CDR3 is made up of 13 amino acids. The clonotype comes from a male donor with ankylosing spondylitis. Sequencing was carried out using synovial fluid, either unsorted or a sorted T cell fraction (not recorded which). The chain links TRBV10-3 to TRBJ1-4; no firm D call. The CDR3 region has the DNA TGTGCCATAGCTCGTGCAACTAATGAAAAACTGTTTTTT. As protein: CAIARATNEKLFF.